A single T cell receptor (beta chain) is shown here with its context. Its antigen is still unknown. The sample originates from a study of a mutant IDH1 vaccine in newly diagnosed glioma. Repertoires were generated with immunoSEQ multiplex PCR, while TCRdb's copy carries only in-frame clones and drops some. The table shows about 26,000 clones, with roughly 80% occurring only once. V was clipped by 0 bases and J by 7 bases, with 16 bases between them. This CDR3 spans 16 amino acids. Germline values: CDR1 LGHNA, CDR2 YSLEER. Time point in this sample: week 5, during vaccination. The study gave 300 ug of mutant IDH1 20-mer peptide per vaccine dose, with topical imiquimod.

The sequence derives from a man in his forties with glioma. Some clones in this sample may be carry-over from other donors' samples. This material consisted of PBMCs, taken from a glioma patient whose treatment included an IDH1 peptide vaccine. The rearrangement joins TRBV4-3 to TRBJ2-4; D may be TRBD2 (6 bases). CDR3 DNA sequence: TGCGCCAGCAGCCAAGATCGGGCGTCCGGAGGGAACATTCAGTACTTC. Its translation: CASSQDRASGGNIQYF.